This T cell receptor beta chain was documented in a study of blood T cell repertoires in COVID-19. This clone was recorded a few times. Germline CDR1 is SGHDN and CDR2 is FVKESK. This CDR3 comprises 13 residues. Trimming took off 4 bases at V and 2 bases at J, with 6 bases between the two ends. Method: immunoSEQ multiplex PCR; TCRdb's copy keeps in-frame clones and lacks some. The sample consists of roughly 170,000 clones, under 85% of them appearing once. This TCR derives from a human donor in a cohort sampled during active COVID-19. The chain recombines TRBV14 with TRBJ1-5; D is perhaps TRBD1 (6 bases). The material sequenced was peripheral blood. The CDR3 DNA reads as TGTGCCAGCAGCCCAGGGGGCAATCAGCCCCAGCATTTT. This sequence encodes CASSPGGNQPQHF.